A selection of T cell receptor beta chains follows, all from one sample in a study of cytomegalovirus exposure and HLA in healthy donors. Sequencing was performed with immunoSEQ multiplex PCR; in TCRdb, only in-frame clones are kept and a portion is missing. The table has approximately 190,000 clones, more than 75% seen once. The sequencing sample was made of PBMCs. Receptor source: a young man in good health and CMV-seronegative. The CDR3 runs from the conserved cysteine through the conserved F or W. Fields, in order: CDR3 protein, CDR3 DNA, clone size, J gene, V gene, D gene. D genes are given only for firm matches. Clone size, where shown, is once, few, many, or a class for clones that have expanded.

CDR3aa: CASSQDWSTEAFF; CDR3nt: TGTGCCAGCAGCCAAGATTGGAGCACTGAAGCTTTCTTT; abundance: NA; j_gene: TRBJ1-1; v_gene: TRBV4-2; d_gene: NA
CDR3aa: CASSLGGQGASYEQYF; CDR3nt: TGTGCCAGCAGTTTAGGTGGACAGGGGGCAAGCTACGAGCAGTACTTC; abundance: NA; j_gene: TRBJ2-7; v_gene: TRBV28; d_gene: TRBD1
CDR3aa: CASSLGRGRTGELFF; CDR3nt: TGTGCTAGCAGCTTAGGAAGGGGGCGGACCGGGGAGCTGTTTTTT; abundance: few; j_gene: TRBJ2-2; v_gene: TRBV7-7; d_gene: TRBD1
CDR3aa: CASSFFSGGLGTDTQYF; CDR3nt: TGTGCCAGCAGTTTTTTTAGCGGGGGGCTCGGGACAGATACGCAGTATTTT; abundance: NA; j_gene: TRBJ2-3; v_gene: TRBV28; d_gene: TRBD2
CDR3aa: CASSDTGVNTEAFF; CDR3nt: TGTGCCAGCAGTGACACAGGCGTAAACACTGAAGCTTTCTTT; abundance: NA; j_gene: TRBJ1-1; v_gene: TRBV6-1; d_gene: NA
CDR3aa: CASGPPDPREQFF; CDR3nt: TGTGCCAGCGGTCCTCCCGACCCTAGGGAGCAGTTCTTC; abundance: NA; j_gene: TRBJ2-1; v_gene: TRBV28; d_gene: NA
CDR3aa: CAISLDGIGGYTF; CDR3nt: TGTGCCATCAGCTTAGACGGGATCGGTGGCTACACCTTC; abundance: NA; j_gene: TRBJ1-2; v_gene: TRBV10-3; d_gene: NA
CDR3aa: CASSLLGTGLNSPLHF; CDR3nt: TGTGCCAGCAGCTTACTTGGGACAGGGTTGAATTCACCCCTCCACTTT; abundance: NA; j_gene: TRBJ1-6; v_gene: TRBV7-9; d_gene: TRBD1
CDR3aa: CASRNEVGSTDTQYF; CDR3nt: TGTGCCAGCCGAAATGAAGTCGGTAGCACAGATACGCAGTATTTT; abundance: NA; j_gene: TRBJ2-3; v_gene: TRBV7-9; d_gene: NA
CDR3aa: CASSPRTGRWKTQYF; CDR3nt: TGCGCCAGCAGCCCGCGGACAGGGAGATGGAAGACCCAGTACTTC; abundance: NA; j_gene: TRBJ2-5; v_gene: TRBV5-1; d_gene: TRBD1
CDR3aa: CASSRAGTGVDTQYF; CDR3nt: TGTGCCAGCAGTCGCGCCGGGACAGGGGTAGATACGCAGTATTTT; abundance: NA; j_gene: TRBJ2-3; v_gene: TRBV28; d_gene: TRBD1
CDR3aa: CASSGTSGAVSGANVLTF; CDR3nt: TGTGCCAGCTCCGGGACTAGCGGGGCCGTTTCTGGGGCCAACGTCCTGACTTTC; abundance: NA; j_gene: TRBJ2-6; v_gene: TRBV18; d_gene: TRBD2
CDR3aa: CASSRQGNEQYF; CDR3nt: TGTGCCAGCAGTCGCCAGGGGAACGAGCAGTACTTC; abundance: NA; j_gene: TRBJ2-7; v_gene: TRBV6-5; d_gene: NA